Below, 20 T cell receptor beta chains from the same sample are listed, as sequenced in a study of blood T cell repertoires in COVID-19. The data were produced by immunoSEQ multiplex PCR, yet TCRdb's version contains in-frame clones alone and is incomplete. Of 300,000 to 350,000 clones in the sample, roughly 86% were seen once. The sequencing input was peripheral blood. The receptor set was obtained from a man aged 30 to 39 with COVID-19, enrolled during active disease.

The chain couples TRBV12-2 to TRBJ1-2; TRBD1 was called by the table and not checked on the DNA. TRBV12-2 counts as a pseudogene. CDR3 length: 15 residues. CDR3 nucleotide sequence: TGTGCAAGTCGCTTAGTTAGGGGAAGGGACTATGGCTACACCTTC. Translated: CASRLVRGRDYGYTF.

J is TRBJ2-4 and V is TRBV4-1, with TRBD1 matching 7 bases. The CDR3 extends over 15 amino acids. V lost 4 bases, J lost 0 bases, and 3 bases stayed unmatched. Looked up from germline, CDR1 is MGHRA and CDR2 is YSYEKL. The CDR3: CASSPGTVAKNIQYF. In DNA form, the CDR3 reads TGCGCCAGCAGCCCTGGGACAGTAGCCAAAAACATTCAGTACTTC.

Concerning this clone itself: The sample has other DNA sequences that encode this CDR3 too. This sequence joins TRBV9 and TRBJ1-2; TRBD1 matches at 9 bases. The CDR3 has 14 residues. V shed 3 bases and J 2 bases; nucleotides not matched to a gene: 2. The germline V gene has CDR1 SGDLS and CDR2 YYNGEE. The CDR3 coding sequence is TGTGCCAGCAGCGCAGGACAGGGGAACTATGGCTACACCTTC. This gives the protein CASSAGQGNYGYTF.

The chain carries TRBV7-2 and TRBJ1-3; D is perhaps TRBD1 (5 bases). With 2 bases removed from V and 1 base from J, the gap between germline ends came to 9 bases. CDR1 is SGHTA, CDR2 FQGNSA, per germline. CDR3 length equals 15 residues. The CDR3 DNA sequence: TGTGCCAGCAGCTTAAGATCAGGGTCTGGAAACACCATATATTTT. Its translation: CASSLRSGSGNTIYF.

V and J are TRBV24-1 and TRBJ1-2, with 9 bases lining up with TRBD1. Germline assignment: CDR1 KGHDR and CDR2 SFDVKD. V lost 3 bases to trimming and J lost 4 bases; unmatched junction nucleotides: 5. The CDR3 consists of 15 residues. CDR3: CATSDPGQGIYGYTF. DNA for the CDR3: TGTGCCACCAGTGATCCGGGACAGGGCATCTATGGCTACACCTTC.

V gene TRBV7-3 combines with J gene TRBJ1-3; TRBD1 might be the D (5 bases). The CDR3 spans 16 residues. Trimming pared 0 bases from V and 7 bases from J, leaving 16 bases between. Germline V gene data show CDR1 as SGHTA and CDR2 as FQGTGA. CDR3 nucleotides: TGTGCCAGCAGCTTAACGTCGGAGCAGGGTGGGAACACCATATATTTT. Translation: CASSLTSEQGGNTIYF.

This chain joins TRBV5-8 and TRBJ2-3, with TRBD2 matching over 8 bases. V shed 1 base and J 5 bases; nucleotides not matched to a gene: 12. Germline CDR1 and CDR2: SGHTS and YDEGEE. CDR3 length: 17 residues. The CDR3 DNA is TGTGCCAGCAGCTTGCCCCCTGACAGCGGGAGAGGAGATACGCAGTATTTT. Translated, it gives CASSLPPDSGRGDTQYF.

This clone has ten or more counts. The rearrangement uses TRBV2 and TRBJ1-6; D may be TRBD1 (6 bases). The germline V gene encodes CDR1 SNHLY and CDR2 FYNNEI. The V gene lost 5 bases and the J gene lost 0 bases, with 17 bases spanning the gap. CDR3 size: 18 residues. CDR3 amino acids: CASSRRGQSSSYNSPLHF. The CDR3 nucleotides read TGTGCCAGCAGTCGAAGGGGACAATCCAGCTCCTATAATTCACCCCTCCACTTT.

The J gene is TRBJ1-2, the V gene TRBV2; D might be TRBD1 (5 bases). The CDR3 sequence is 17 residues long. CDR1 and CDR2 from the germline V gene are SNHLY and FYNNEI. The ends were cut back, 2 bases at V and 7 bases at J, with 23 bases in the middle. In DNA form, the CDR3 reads TGTGCCAGCAGTGAATCCCAGAGAGAGGCGGGGGTAGGTGGCTACACCTTC. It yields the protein CASSESQREAGVGGYTF.

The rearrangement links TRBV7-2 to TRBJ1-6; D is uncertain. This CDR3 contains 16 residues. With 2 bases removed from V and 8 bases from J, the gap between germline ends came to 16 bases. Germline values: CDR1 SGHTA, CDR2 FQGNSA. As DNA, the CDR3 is TGTGCCAGCAGCTTAAATCCGGGAGCCCTATATTCACCCCTCCACTTT. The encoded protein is CASSLNPGALYSPLHF. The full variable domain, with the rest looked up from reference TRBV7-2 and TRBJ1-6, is GAGVSQSPSNKVTEKGKDVELRCDPISGHTALYWYRQSLGQGLEFLIYFQGNSAPDKSGLPSDRFSAERTGGSVSTLTIQRTQQEDSAVYLCASSLNPGALYSPLHFGNGTRLTVT.

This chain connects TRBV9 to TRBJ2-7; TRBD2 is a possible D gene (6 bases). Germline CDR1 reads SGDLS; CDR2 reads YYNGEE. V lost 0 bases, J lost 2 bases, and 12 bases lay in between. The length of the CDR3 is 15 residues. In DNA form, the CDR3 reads TGTGCCAGCAGCGTAGAGGGCGGGGCGACCTACGAGCAGTACTTC. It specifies CASSVEGGATYEQYF.

DNA of the CDR3: TGTGCCAGCAGTACGCTCCGGGACAGGGCCTCCAAAAAGAACTATGGCTACACCTTC. It specifies CASSTLRDRASKKNYGYTF. The V and J genes are TRBV6-2 or TRBV6-3 and TRBJ1-2; TRBD1 matches at 9 bases. V lost 5 bases, J lost 2 bases, and 18 bases stayed unmatched. Germline V gene sequence: CDR1 MNHEY, CDR2 SVGEGT. CDR3 length: 19 residues.

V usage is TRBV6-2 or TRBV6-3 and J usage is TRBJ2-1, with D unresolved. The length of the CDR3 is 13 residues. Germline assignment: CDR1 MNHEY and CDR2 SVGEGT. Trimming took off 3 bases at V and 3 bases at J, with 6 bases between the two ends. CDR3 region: CASSYENYNEQFF. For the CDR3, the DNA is TGTGCCAGCAGTTATGAGAACTACAATGAGCAGTTCTTC.

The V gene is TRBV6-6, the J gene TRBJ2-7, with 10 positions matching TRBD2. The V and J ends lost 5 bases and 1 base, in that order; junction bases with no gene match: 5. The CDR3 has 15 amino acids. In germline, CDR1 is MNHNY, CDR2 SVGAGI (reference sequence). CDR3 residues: CASSKREGLSYEQYF. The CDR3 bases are TGTGCCAGCAGTAAGCGGGAGGGTCTTTCCTACGAGCAGTACTTC.

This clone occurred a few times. CDR3 sequence: CASSLAPGTGSNQPQHF. The CDR3 nucleotides read TGTGCCAGCAGCTTAGCCCCCGGGACAGGGAGCAATCAGCCCCAGCATTTT. This rearrangement joins TRBV7-6 to TRBJ1-5; 9 bases line up with TRBD1. This CDR3 has 17 residues. Germline V CDR1 and CDR2: SGHVS, FNYEAQ. V was clipped by 0 bases and J by 1 base; unmatched bases: 4.

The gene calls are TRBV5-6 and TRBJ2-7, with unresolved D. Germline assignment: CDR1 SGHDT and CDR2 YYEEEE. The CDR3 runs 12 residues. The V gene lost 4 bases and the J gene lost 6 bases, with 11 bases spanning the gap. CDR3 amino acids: CASSLLGTEQYF. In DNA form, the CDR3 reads TGTGCCAGCAGCCTGCTAGGCACCGAGCAGTACTTC.

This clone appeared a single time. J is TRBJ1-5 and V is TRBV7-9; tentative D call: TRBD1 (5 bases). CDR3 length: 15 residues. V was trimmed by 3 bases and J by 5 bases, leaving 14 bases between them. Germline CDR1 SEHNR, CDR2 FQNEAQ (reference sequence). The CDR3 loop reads CASSLRGGVDQPQHF. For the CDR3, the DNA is TGTGCCAGCAGCTTGAGGGGAGGGGTGGATCAGCCCCAGCATTTT.

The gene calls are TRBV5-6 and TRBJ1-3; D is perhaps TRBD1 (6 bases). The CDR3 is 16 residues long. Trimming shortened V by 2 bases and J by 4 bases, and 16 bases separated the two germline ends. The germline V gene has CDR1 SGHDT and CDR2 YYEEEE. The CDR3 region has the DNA TGTGCCAGCAGCTTCAGGACAGATCAGCTGGGAAACACCATATATTTT. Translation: CASSFRTDQLGNTIYF.

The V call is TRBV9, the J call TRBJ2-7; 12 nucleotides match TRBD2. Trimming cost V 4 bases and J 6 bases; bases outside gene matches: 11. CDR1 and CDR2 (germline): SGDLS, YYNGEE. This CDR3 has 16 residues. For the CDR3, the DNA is TGTGCCAGCAGCCCGGGGGCTAGCGGGGGGGCCGGCGAGCAGTACTTC. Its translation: CASSPGASGGAGEQYF.

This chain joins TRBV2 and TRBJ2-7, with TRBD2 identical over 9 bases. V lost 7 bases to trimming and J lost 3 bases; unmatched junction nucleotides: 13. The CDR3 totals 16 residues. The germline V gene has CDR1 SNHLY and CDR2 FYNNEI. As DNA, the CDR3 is TGTGCCAGCAACGGTGAGCGGGAGGCATCTTACTACGAGCAGTACTTC. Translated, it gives CASNGEREASYYEQYF.